This T cell receptor beta chain is drawn from a study of blood T cell repertoires in COVID-19. The participants were between about 18 and 90 years old and came from roughly 25 US areas. Profiling relied on immunoSEQ multiplex PCR, and the TCRdb table lists in-frame clones only, not all of them. The sample has under 300,000 clones; about 89% are singletons. V lost 3 bases, J lost 7 bases, and 12 bases stayed unmatched. CDR1 and CDR2 (germline): SGHKS, YYEKEE (reference sequence). The CDR3 length is 16 residues. This chain joins TRBV5-5 and TRBJ1-5; 8 bases are shared with TRBD1. Sequencing used PBMCs or T cells enriched from blood (not recorded which). This TCR came from a woman between 40 and 55 years old who had recovered from COVID-19. The CDR3 DNA reads TGTGCCAGCAGCTCCGCTGGACAGGGCTGGGAGCAGCCCCAGCATTTT. Translating it yields CASSSAGQGWEQPQHF.